Listed here is a single T cell receptor beta chain. The CDR3 sequence is 15 residues long. The V gene end was trimmed by 4 bases and the J gene end by 7 bases; junction bases not matched to a gene: 12. Germline CDR1 and CDR2: MNHEY and SMNVEV (reference sequence). This specimen comes from a study of cytomegalovirus exposure and HLA in healthy donors. The PCR had 60 Vbeta and 13 Jbeta primers. Measured with immunoSEQ multiplex PCR; TCRdb has only the in-frame clones, and not every one. The sample records roughly 220,000 clones, around 80% being singletons. The TCR comes from a man in his forties or fifties in good health and CMV-seronegative. The chain uses TRBV27 and TRBJ2-7, with 8 bases identical to TRBD2. Source material: PBMCs. The CDR3 DNA is TGTGCCAGCAGTTCGGTTGGCGGGAGGCCTGAGGAGCAGTACTTC. Amino acids: CASSSVGGRPEEQYF.